This is a list of T cell receptor beta chains from one sample in a study of early T cells in non-severe SARS-CoV-2 infection. TCRdb ran MiXCR on the 5' RACE reads and lists one entry per CDR3 protein. The sample contains tens of thousands of distinct CDR3 sequences, roughly 5% of which appear only once. Material: whole blood. The receptors shown here come from an adult who was a healthcare worker with PCR-confirmed SARS-CoV-2 infection or an uninfected control (not recorded which). The CDR3 runs from the conserved cysteine through the conserved F or W. D genes are given only for firm matches. Not every row has a clone size; where given, it reads once, few, many or a size class.

many TRBJ2-7 TRBD1 TRBV20-1 TGCAGTGCCCAAGACTTCGACAGGGTTAAATACGAGCAGTACTTC CSAQDFDRVKYEQYF
many TRBJ1-1 - TRBV6-5 TGTGCCAGCAGCCCGATTACACAGGTCGAAGCTTTCTTT CASSPITQVEAFF
many TRBJ2-3 TRBD2 TRBV24-1 TGTGCCACCAGTGATCGACTAGCGGGAATCACAGATACGCAGTATTTT CATSDRLAGITDTQYF
many TRBJ1-1 - TRBV19 TGTGCCAGTAGGGACCAAGACACTGAAGCTTTCTTT CASRDQDTEAFF
few TRBJ2-2 TRBD1 TRBV6-1 TGTGCCAGCGACCGGGACAGGGGGATCGGGGAGCTGTTTTTT CASDRDRGIGELFF
many TRBJ2-3 TRBD2 TRBV20-1 TGCAGTGCTATCCGGACTAGCGGGAGAGTGGCAGATACGCAGTATTTT CSAIRTSGRVADTQYF
many TRBJ1-1 - TRBV7-6 TGTGCCAGCAGCTCCAACGGGTGGGGGGAAGCTTTCTTT CASSSNGWGEAFF
many TRBJ1-4 - TRBV21-1 TGTGCCACCCCCCTCGAGGGAATGGTTAAAAAACTGTTTTTT CATPLEGMVKKLFF
many TRBJ2-7 TRBD1 TRBV7-8 TGTGCCAGCAGCCCACAGGGGCCCTGGGGGGAGCAGTACTTC CASSPQGPWGEQYF
many TRBJ2-7 - TRBV20-1 TGCAGTGCTAGAGATAAAAGGCACTACGAGCAGTACTTC CSARDKRHYEQYF
- TRBJ2-1 - TRBV9 TGTGCCAGCAGCGTAGGGAGTGAGCAGTTCTTC CASSVGSEQFF
many TRBJ1-4 - TRBV7-9 TGTGCCAGCATGGAGGGGCAGCTTGGACTCACGACCCGGAATGAAAAACTGTTTTTT CASMEGQLGLTTRNEKLFF
- TRBJ2-7 - TRBV20-1 TGCAGTGCTAGGAGCACCACTAGCTCCTACGAGCAGTACTTC CSARSTTSSYEQYF
many TRBJ2-2 TRBD1 TRBV10-1 TGCGCCAGCAGTTTCGTACAGGGGATACCCGGGGAGCTGTTTTTT CASSFVQGIPGELFF
- TRBJ2-1 - TRBV29-1 TGCAGCGTACCCGGGACATTCAATGAGCAGTTCTTC CSVPGTFNEQFF
few TRBJ2-2 - TRBV5-1 TGCGCCAGCAGCCAGCTTACGAACACCGGGGAGCTGTTTTTT CASSQLTNTGELFF
many TRBJ2-7 - TRBV6-2/TRBV6-3 TGTGCCAGCAGCGGAGCCGGGCCCTACGAGCAGTACTTC CASSGAGPYEQYF
many TRBJ2-2 TRBD2 TRBV18 TGTGCCAGCTCACCACCTCTAGCGGGGAGTACCGGGGAGCTGTTTTTT CASSPPLAGSTGELFF
many TRBJ2-3 TRBD2 TRBV2 TGTGCCAGCAGTGAATGGGGGAGCGGGATTCTTGATACGCAGTATTTT CASSEWGSGILDTQYF
- TRBJ2-1 TRBD1 TRBV5-1 TGCGCCAGCAGCCCCGCCCCCGACAGGGACAATGAGCAGTTCTTC CASSPAPDRDNEQFF
many TRBJ2-3 TRBD1 TRBV18 TGTGCCAGCTCACCAGGACAGGGAGGAACAGATACGCAGTATTTT CASSPGQGGTDTQYF
- TRBJ2-5 - TRBV12-3/TRBV12-4 TGTGCCAGCAGTTTGACAGAAGAGACCCAGTACTTC CASSLTEETQYF
many TRBJ1-6 - TRBV29-1 TGCAGCGTGACGGACGGAGTAGGATCACCCCTCCACTTT CSVTDGVGSPLHF
many TRBJ2-1 TRBD2 TRBV18 TGTGCCAGCTCACCTGGCGGGAGTGTGTACAATGAGCAGTTCTTC CASSPGGSVYNEQFF
many TRBJ2-3 TRBD2 TRBV7-8 TGTGCCAGCAGCTCGACTAGCAGGAGCACAGATACGCAGTATTTT CASSSTSRSTDTQYF
- TRBJ2-2 TRBD2 TRBV7-3 TGTGCCAGCAGATGGGCGGGAGGATTGGGAACCGGGGAGCTGTTTTTT CASRWAGGLGTGELFF
many TRBJ1-3 TRBD1 TRBV19 TGTGCCAGTAGTGTGGACAGGCCTCGCTCTGGAAACACCATATATTTT CASSVDRPRSGNTIYF